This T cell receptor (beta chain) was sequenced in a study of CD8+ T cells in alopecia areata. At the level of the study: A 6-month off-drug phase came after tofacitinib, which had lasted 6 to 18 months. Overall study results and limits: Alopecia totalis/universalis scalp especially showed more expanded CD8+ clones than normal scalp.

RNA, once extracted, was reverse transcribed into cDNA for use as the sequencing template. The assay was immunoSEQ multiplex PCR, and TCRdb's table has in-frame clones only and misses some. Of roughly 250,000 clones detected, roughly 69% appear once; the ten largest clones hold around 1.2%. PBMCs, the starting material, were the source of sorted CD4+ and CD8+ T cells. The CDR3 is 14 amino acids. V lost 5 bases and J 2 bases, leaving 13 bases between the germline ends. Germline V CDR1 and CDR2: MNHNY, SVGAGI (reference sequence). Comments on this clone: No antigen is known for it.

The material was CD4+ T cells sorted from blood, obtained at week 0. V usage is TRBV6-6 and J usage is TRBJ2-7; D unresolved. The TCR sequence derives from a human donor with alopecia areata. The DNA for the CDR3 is TGTGCCAGCAGTAGGCACGACCTGACCTACGAGCAGTACTTC. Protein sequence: CASSRHDLTYEQYF.